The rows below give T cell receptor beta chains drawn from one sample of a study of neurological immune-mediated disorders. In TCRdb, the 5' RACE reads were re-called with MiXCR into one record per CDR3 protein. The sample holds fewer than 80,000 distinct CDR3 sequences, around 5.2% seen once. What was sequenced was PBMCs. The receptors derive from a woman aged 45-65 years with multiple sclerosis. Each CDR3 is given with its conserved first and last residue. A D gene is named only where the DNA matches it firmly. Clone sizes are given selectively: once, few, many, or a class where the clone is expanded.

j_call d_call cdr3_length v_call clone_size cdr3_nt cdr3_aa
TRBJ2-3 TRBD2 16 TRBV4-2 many TGTGCCAGCAGAGTTGGGACTAGCGGGAGCACAGATACGCAGTATTTT CASRVGTSGSTDTQYF
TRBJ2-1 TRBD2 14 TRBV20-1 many TGCAGTGCTACTTTGGCGGGGGGGCCGGATGAGCAGTTCTTC CSATLAGGPDEQFF
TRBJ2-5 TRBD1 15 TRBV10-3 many TGTGCCATCAGTGAGCCGGGACAGCGGCAAGAGACCCAGTACTTC CAISEPGQRQETQYF
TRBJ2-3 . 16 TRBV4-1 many TGCGCCAGCAGCCAAGAAGGAACAGGGATCACAGATACGCAGTATTTT CASSQEGTGITDTQYF
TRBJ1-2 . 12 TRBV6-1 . TGTGCCAGTAGACCTGCGGGGACCGGCTACACCTTC CASRPAGTGYTF
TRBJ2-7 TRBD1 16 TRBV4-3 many TGCGCCAGCAGCCAAGCCGATAGACAGGGGGGCTACGAGCAGTACTTC CASSQADRQGGYEQYF
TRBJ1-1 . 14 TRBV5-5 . TGTGCCAGCAGCTTAGAGGGGCCGAGCACTGAAGCTTTCTTT CASSLEGPSTEAFF
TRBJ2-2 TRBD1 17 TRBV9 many TGTGCCAGCAGCGCCACCGGGACAGGGTCGAACACCGGGGAGCTGTTTTTT CASSATGTGSNTGELFF
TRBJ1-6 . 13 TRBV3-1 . TGTGCCAGCAGCCTTACGTGGGATTCACCCCTCCACTTT CASSLTWDSPLHF
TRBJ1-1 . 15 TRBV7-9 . TGTGCCAGCAGCTACCTTCAGGGCATGAACACTGAAGCTTTCTTT CASSYLQGMNTEAFF
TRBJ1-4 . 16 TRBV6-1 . TGTGCCAGCAGTGAAGTCGGGCTTAAGGCAGGGGAAAAACTGTTTTTT CASSEVGLKAGEKLFF
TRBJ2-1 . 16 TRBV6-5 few TGTGCCAGCAGTGCGAGACTAGTTGGCCGGTACAATGAGCAGTTCTTC CASSARLVGRYNEQFF
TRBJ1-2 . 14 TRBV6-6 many TGTGCCAGCAGCCTTAGTCAAGGGGGCTATGGCTACACCTTC CASSLSQGGYGYTF
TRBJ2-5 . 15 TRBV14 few TGTGCCAGCAGCCAAGATTTTGGAGCACTTCAGACCCAGTACTTC CASSQDFGALQTQYF
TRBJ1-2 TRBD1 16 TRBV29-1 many TGCAGCGTTGGCCGGGACAGGGGGGGTCCTAACTATGGCTACACCTTC CSVGRDRGGPNYGYTF
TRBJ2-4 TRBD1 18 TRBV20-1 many TGCAGTGCTGCTTCCGGGACAGGGGCCGTTGTAGCCAAAAACATTCAGTACTTC CSAASGTGAVVAKNIQYF
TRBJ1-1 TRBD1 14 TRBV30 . TGTGCCTTAACAATTGGGACAGGGTTGACTGAAGCTTTCTTT CALTIGTGLTEAFF
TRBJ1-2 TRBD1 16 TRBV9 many TGTGCCAGCAGTGGCGCGCCTAGGACAGGCGACTATGGCTACACCTTC CASSGAPRTGDYGYTF
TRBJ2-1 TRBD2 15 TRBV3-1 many TGTGCCAGCAGCCTAGCGGGGGCCGCAGAGGCTGAGCAGTTCTTC CASSLAGAAEAEQFF
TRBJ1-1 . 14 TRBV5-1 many TGCGCCAGCGGAGGTCGGACTAGGAACACTGAAGCTTTCTTT CASGGRTRNTEAFF
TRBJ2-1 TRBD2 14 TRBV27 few TGTGCCAGCAGTTTTGGCGGGGGGGCCAATGAGCAGTTCTTC CASSFGGGANEQFF
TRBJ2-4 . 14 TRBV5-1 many TGCGCCAGCAGCTTGGCAGGGGTGGAAAACATTCAGTACTTC CASSLAGVENIQYF
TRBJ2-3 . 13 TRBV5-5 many TGTGCCAGCAGCCTCGCTTGGACAGATACGCAGTATTTT CASSLAWTDTQYF
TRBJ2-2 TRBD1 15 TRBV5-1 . TGCGCCAGCACCCTCCGACAGGGTGGGACCGGGGAGCTGTTTTTT CASTLRQGGTGELFF
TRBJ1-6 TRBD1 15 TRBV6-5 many TGTGCCAGCAGTTACCAGGGACAGACTAATTCACCCCTCCACTTT CASSYQGQTNSPLHF
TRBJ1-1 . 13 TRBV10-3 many TGTGCCATGAAGACCTCAGGTGACACTGAAGCTTTCTTT CAMKTSGDTEAFF
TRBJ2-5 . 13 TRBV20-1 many TGCAGTGCTAGAGATCGGGGACTCGGATCCCAGTACTTC CSARDRGLGSQYF
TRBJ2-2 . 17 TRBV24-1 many TGTGCCACCAGTACAACACGGGGCTTCGCGAACACCGGGGAGCTGTTTTTT CATSTTRGFANTGELFF
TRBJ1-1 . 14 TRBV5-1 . TGCGCCAGCAGCTTGGACCACAGGAACACTGAAGCTTTCTTT CASSLDHRNTEAFF
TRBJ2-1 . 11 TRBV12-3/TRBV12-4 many TGTGCCAGCAGCCGTTTTACGGACCAGTTCTTC CASSRFTDQFF
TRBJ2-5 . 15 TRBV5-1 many TGCGCCAGCAGCTTGGCACTAGGGGAACAAGAGACCCAGTACTTC CASSLALGEQETQYF
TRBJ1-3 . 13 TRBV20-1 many TGCAGTGCTGCCGAGAGCTCTGGAAACACCATATATTTT CSAAESSGNTIYF
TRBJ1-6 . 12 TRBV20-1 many TGCGGGCTCCGGGGGAATTCTTCACCCCTCCACTTT CGLRGNSSPLHF
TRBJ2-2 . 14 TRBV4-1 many TGCGCCAGCAGCCAACCCGGACGGTCCGGGGAGCTGTTTTTT CASSQPGRSGELFF
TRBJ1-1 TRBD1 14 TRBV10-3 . TGTGCCACCCTACCGGGGACAGGGTACACCGAAGCTTTCTTT CATLPGTGYTEAFF
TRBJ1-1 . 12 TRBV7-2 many TGTGCCAGCAGCTCCAGGGGCGCTGAAGCTTTCTTT CASSSRGAEAFF
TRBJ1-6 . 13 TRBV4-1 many TGCGCCAGCAGCCAAGTTGTCAGGGGACCCCTCCACTTT CASSQVVRGPLHF
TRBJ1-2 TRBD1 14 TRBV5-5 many TGTGCCAGCAGCGCGACAGGGAGTAGCGATGGCTACACCTTC CASSATGSSDGYTF
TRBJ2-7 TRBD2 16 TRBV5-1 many TGCGCCAGCAGCCAAACAGCGGGGTTGAGCTCCTACGAGCAGTACTTC CASSQTAGLSSYEQYF
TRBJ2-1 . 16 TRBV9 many TGTGCCAGCAGCGGTCAGGGAGGGGGCCGCTACAATGAGCAGTTCTTC CASSGQGGGRYNEQFF
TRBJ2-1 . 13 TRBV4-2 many TGTGCCAGCAGCCAAGATTTGGCGGGTGAGCAGTTCTTC CASSQDLAGEQFF
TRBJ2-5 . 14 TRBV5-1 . TGCGCCAGCAGAATGACTAGAGGACAAGAGACCCAGTACTTC CASRMTRGQETQYF
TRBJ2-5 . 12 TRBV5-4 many TGTGCCAGCAGCTCGACCGGGGGGACCCAGTACTTC CASSSTGGTQYF
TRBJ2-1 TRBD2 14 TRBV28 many TGTGCCAGCAGGGCGGGGGGCTCCTACAATGAGCAGTTCTTC CASRAGGSYNEQFF
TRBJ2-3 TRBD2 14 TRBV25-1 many TGTGCCAGCAGCCTAGCGGGGGGGCGTGATACGCAGTATTTT CASSLAGGRDTQYF
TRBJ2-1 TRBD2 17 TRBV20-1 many TGCAGTGCCAAGGGGGGCGGGGGGAGAAGCTCCTACAATGAGCAGTTCTTC CSAKGGGGRSSYNEQFF
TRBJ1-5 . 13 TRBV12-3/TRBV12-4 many TGTGCCAGCAGTACCCTCCGTGGACAGCCCCAGCATTTT CASSTLRGQPQHF
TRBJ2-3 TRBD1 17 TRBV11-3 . TGTGCCAGCAGCTTAGTCCTATCCGGGACAGGAGCGGATACGCAGTATTTT CASSLVLSGTGADTQYF
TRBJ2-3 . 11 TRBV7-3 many TGTGCCAGGACACTAAGGGCCACGCAGTATTTT CARTLRATQYF
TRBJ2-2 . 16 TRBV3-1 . TGTGCCAGCAGCCGCGGACGTGGGCCAAACACCGGGGAGCTGTTTTTT CASSRGRGPNTGELFF
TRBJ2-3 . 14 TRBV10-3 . TGTGCCATCAGTGATGGGGATCCGACAGATACGCAGTATTTT CAISDGDPTDTQYF
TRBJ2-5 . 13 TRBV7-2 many TGTGCCAGCAGCTTATCGCTGGGAGAGACCCAGTACTTC CASSLSLGETQYF
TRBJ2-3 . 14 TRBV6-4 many TGTGCCAGCCGGGCTGCCTACAGCACAGATACGCAGTATTTT CASRAAYSTDTQYF
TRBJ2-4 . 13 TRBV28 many TGTGCCACCCTAGGGGGGGCCAAAAACATTCAGTACTTC CATLGGAKNIQYF
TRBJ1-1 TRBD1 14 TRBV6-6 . TGTGCCAGCAGTTACGGGACAGGGGACACTGAAGCTTTCTTT CASSYGTGDTEAFF
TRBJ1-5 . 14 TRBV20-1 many TGCAGTGCTAGAGTGGATTATAGCAATCAGCCCCAGCATTTT CSARVDYSNQPQHF
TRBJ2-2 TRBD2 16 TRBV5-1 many TGCGCCAGCAGCAGACTCGGGGGGGCATCTAGCGGGGAGCTGTTTTTT CASSRLGGASSGELFF
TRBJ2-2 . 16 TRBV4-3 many TGCGCCAGCAGCCCCGAAAGCCCGGGTGGATCCGGGGAGCTGTTTTTT CASSPESPGGSGELFF
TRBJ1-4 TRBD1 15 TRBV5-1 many TGCGCCAGCAGCATGACAGGGGGACCTAATGAAAAACTGTTTTTT CASSMTGGPNEKLFF
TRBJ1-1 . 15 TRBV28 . TGTGCCAGCAGTTTTTTGGGAGGGCGGTGGACTGAAGCTTTCTTT CASSFLGGRWTEAFF